The rows below give T cell receptor beta chains drawn from one sample of a study of blood T cell repertoires in COVID-19. Profiled with immunoSEQ multiplex PCR; TCRdb holds only in-frame clones, not every one. Of about 310,000 clones listed, 85% to 90% are singletons. The sequenced sample was peripheral blood. The receptors derive from a man aged 65-85 years with acute or convalescent COVID-19. The conserved cysteine and the conserved F or W are not part of the CDR3 here. For some rows the clone size is stated as once, few or many, or as a class when expanded; others skip it.

TRBJ1-6 - TRBV5-4 ASSPGTGGPRSPLH
TRBJ2-1 - TRBV10-3 AISAAGGSYNEQF
TRBJ1-2 - TRBV28 ASTIGGGNYGYT
TRBJ1-2 - TRBV27 ASSLAGVYGYT
TRBJ1-2 - TRBV12-3/TRBV12-4 ASSTGGYGYT
TRBJ2-7 once TRBV19 ASSLTGDLFYEQY
TRBJ2-3 - TRBV5-1 ASSLAAGARTDTQY
TRBJ1-5 - TRBV28 ASRQGNNQPQH
TRBJ2-1 - TRBV28 ASTAPGLAPDEQF
TRBJ2-7 - TRBV7-6 ASSLTSQSSYEQY
TRBJ1-1 - TRBV5-1 ASSLTGGDTEAF